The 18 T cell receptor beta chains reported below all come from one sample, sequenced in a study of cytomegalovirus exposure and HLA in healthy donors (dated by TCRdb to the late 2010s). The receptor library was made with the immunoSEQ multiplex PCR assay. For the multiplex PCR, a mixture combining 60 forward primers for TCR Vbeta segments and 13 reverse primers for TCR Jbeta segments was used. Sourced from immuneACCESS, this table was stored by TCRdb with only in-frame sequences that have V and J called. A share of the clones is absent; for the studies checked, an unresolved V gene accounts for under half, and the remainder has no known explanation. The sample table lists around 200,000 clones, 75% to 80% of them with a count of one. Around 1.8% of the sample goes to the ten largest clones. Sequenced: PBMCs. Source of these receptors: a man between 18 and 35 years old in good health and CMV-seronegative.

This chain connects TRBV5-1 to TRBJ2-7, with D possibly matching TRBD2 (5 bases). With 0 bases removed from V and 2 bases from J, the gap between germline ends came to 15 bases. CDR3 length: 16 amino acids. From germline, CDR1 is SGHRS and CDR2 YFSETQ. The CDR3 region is CASSLAGGVGTYEQYF. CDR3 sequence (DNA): TGCGCCAGCAGCTTGGCCGGTGGGGTCGGGACCTACGAGCAGTACTTC.

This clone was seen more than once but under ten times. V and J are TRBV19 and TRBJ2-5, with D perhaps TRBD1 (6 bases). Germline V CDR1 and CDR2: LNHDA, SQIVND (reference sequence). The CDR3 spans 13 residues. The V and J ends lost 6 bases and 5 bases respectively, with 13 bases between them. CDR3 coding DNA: TGTGCCAGTAGGCACAGGGATCGGGAGACCCAGTACTTC. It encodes CASRHRDRETQYF.

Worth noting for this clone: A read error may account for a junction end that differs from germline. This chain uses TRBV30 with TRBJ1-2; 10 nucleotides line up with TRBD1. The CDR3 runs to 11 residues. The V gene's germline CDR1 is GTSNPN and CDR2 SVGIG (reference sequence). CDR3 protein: CAWSVGQGFGF. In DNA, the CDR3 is TGTGCCTGGAGTGTGGGACAGGGGTTCGGCTTC.

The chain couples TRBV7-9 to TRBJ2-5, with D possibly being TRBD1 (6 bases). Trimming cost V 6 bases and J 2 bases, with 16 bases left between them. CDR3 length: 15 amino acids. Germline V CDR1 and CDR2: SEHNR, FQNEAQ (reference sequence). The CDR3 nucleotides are TGTGCCAGCAGGGTGGACAGCCTGGAACAAGAGACCCAGTACTTC. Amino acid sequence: CASRVDSLEQETQYF.

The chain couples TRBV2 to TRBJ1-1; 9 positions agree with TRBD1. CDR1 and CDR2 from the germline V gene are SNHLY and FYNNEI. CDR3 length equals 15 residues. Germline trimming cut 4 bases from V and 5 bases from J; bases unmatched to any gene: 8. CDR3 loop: CASSGSWDRVTEAFF. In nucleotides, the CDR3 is TGTGCCAGCAGTGGATCTTGGGACAGGGTGACTGAAGCTTTCTTT.

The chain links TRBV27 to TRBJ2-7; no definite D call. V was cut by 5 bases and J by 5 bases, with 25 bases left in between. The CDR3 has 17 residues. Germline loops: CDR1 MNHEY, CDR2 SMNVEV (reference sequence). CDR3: CASSPTGPAMVLHEQYF. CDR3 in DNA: TGTGCCAGCAGTCCCACCGGTCCAGCGATGGTTCTACACGAGCAGTACTTC.

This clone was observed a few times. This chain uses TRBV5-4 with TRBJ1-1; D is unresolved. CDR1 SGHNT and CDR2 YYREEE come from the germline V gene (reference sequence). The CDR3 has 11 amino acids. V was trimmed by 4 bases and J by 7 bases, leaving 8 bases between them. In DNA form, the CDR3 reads TGTGCCAGCAGCCATTCAGATGAAGCTTTCTTT. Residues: CASSHSDEAFF.

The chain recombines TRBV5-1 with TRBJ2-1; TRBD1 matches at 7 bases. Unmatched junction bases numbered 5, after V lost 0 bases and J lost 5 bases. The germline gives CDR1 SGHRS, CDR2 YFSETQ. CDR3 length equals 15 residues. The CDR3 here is CASSLDGQVNNEQFF. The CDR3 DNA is TGCGCCAGCAGCTTGGACGGACAGGTTAACAATGAGCAGTTCTTC.

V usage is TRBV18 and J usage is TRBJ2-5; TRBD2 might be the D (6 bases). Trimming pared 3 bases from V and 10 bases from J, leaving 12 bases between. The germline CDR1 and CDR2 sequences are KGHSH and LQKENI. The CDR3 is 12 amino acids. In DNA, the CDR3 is TGTGCCAGCTCACCGGGACTTGGGGGCCAGTACTTC. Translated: CASSPGLGGQYF.

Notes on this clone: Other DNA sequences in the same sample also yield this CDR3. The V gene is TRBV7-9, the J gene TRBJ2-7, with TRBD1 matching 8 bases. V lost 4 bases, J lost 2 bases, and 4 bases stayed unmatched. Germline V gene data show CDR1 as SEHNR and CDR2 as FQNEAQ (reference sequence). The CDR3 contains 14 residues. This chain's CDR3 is CASSSRQGPYEQYF. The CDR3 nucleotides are TGTGCCAGCAGCTCCCGACAGGGGCCCTACGAGCAGTACTTC.

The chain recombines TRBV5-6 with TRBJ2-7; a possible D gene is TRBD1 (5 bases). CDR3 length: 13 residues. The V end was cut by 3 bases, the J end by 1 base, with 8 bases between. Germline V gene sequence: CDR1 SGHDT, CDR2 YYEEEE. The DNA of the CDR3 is TGTGCCAGCAGCTCGACAGAATCCTACGAGCAGTACTTC. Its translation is CASSSTESYEQYF. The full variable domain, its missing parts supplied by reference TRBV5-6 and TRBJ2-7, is DAGVTQSPTHLIKTRGQQVTLRCSPKSGHDTVSWYQQALGQGPQFIFQYYEEEERQRGNFPDRFSGHQFPNYSSELNVNALLLGDSALYLCASSSTESYEQYFGPGTRLTVT.

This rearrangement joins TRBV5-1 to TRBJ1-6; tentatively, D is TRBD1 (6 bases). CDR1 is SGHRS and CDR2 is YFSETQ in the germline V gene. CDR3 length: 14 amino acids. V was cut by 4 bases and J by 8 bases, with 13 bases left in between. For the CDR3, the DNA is TGCGCCAGCAGCGTGGGACATTCGGATTCACCCCTCCACTTT. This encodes CASSVGHSDSPLHF. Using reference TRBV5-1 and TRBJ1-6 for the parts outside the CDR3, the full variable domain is KAGVTQTPRYLIKTRGQQVTLSCSPISGHRSVSWYQQTPGQGLQFLFEYFSETQRNKGNFPGRFSGRQFSNSRSEMNVSTLELGDSALYLCASSVGHSDSPLHFGNGTRLTVT.

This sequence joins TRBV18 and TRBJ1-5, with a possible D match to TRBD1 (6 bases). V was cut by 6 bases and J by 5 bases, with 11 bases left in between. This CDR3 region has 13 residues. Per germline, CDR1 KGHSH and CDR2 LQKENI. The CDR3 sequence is CASSLDSYQPQHF. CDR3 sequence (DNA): TGTGCCAGCTCCCTGGACAGTTATCAGCCCCAGCATTTT.

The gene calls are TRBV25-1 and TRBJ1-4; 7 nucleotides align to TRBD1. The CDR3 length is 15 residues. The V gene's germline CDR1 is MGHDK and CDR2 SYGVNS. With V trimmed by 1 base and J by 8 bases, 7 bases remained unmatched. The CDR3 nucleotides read TGTGCCAGCAGTGAATGGGGACAGCCGGGCGAAAAACTGTTTTTT. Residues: CASSEWGQPGEKLFF.

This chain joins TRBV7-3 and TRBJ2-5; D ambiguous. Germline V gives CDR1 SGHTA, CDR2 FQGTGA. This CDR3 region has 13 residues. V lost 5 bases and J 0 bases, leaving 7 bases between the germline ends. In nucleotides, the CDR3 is TGTGCCAGCAGCCGAACTTACCAAGAGACCCAGTACTTC. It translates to CASSRTYQETQYF.

CDR3 sequence reads: CASSLARHENTGELFF. CDR3 nucleotides: TGTGCCAGCAGCTTAGCCCGACATGAGAACACCGGGGAGCTGTTTTTT. The V and J genes are TRBV7-9 and TRBJ2-2; D is unresolved. Germline CDR1 is SEHNR and CDR2 is FQNEAQ (reference sequence). V shed 0 bases and J shed 1 base, with 9 bases lying between them. CDR3 size: 16 residues.

The CDR3 DNA reads as TGTGCCACCAGCAGAGACGAGGTAACTAGCCTGTACGAGCAGTACTTC. Its translation is CATSRDEVTSLYEQYF. The chain uses TRBV15 and TRBJ2-7; maybe TRBD2 (6 bases). The CDR3 extends over 16 amino acids. The V gene lost 0 bases and the J gene lost 4 bases, with 16 bases spanning the gap. Germline CDR1 and CDR2: LNHNV and YYDKDF (reference sequence).

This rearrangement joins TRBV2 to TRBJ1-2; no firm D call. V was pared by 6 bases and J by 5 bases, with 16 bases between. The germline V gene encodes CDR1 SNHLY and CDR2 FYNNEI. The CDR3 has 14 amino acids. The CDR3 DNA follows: TGTGCCAGCAGAGAAACGGACTCACCTTATGGCTACACCTTC. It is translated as CASRETDSPYGYTF.